These T cell receptor beta chains were read from a single sample in a study of cytotoxic CD8 clonotypes in ibrutinib-treated CLL. The table came from immunoSEQ multiplex PCR; TCRdb's copy has only in-frame clones and leaves some out. The sample holds some 50,000 clones, 50% to 70% seen once. Sequencing was performed on PBMCs, taken after 24 months of ibrutinib treatment. The receptor source for this set is a human donor with chronic lymphocytic leukemia. Both conserved end residues are part of each CDR3.

TRBV7-9	TRBJ2-7	15	CASSYLAGDAYEQYF
TRBV7-2	TRBJ1-5	14	CASSLGQGHQPQHF
TRBV27	TRBJ1-1	13	CASRRQGHTEAFF
TRBV7-9	TRBJ2-3	15	CASSLRLASTDTQYF
TRBV2	TRBJ2-3	14	CASSENRGPDTQYF
TRBV2	TRBJ2-7	15	CASSEGTSAGYEQYF
TRBV7-8	TRBJ2-2	14	CASTPQGNTGELFF
TRBV28	TRBJ1-6	14	CASSSIPRNSPLHF
TRBV28	TRBJ2-7	17	CASSYLSPGLALGEQYF
TRBV5-1	TRBJ1-5	13	CASRELDNQPQHF
TRBV28	TRBJ1-2	17	CASIGSETSDWNYGYTF
TRBV19	TRBJ1-4	13	CASSPTTTRQLFF
TRBV2	TRBJ1-1	15	CASRAEVWVNTEAFF
TRBV5-6	TRBJ1-2	14	CASSWWVQGCGYTF
TRBV6-6	TRBJ1-5	14	CASSYREGNQPQHF
TRBV19	TRBJ1-3	15	CASHYRGTAGNTIYF
TRBV28	TRBJ2-3	15	CASKVSGGGADTQYF
TRBV6-5	TRBJ1-2	12	CASSTQGNGYTF
TRBV5-4	TRBJ1-3	14	CASSPDLSGNTIYF
TRBV5-1	TRBJ2-3	16	CASSSLGQGWTDTQYF
TRBV6-5	TRBJ1-2	13	CASSYVPNYGYTF
TRBV20-1	TRBJ1-5	11	CSARDGQPQHF
TRBV5-6	TRBJ1-5	14	CASSFGRGIQPQHF
TRBV2	TRBJ2-5	13	CASSSEGGETQYF
TRBV6-4	TRBJ2-2	14	CASRRESDTGELFF
TRBV7-2	TRBJ2-7	14	CASRRTSGVREQYF
TRBV6-1	TRBJ1-5	15	CASSFNQGAPQPQHF
TRBV11-2	TRBJ2-1	16	CASSLGTSGTHNEQFF
TRBV5-4	TRBJ1-6	15	CASSLVAGNNSPLHF
TRBV27	TRBJ2-3	16	CASNGARTGGTDTQYF
TRBV14	TRBJ1-2	18	CASSQGRDFAGGVRGYTF
TRBV11-1	TRBJ2-6	15	CASSAAGSGANVLTF
TRBV11-2	TRBJ2-7	13	CASSFWGDHEQYF
TRBV6-5	TRBJ1-1	15	CASRGGARPNTEAFF
TRBV2	TRBJ1-4	14	CASSVAPTNEKLFF
TRBV18	TRBJ2-1	13	CASSPTQGSEQFF
TRBV4-1	TRBJ1-2	18	CASSQDWRGIRANYGYTF
TRBV5-1	TRBJ2-1	14	CASSANSNYNEQFF
TRBV5-5	TRBJ2-7	13	CASSFRVDGEQYF
TRBV5-4	TRBJ2-2	16	CASSRTGEGNTGELFF
TRBV6-1	TRBJ1-6	15	CASSDWGNLNSPLHF
TRBV25-1	TRBJ2-2	13	CASSQLVPGELFF
TRBV9	TRBJ1-1	17	CASSLFQAGNLNTEAFF
TRBV6-6	TRBJ1-5	13	CASRDYSNQPQHF
TRBV6-6	TRBJ1-1	14	CASSYLSPGTEAFF
TRBV6-5	TRBJ2-4	14	CASSYGSGTGIQYF
TRBV6-5	TRBJ1-2	12	CASTTAGRGYTF
TRBV6-5	TRBJ1-6	14	CASSTDGRMIPLHF
TRBV7-9	TRBJ2-3	14	CASSFQTLTDTQYF
TRBV28	TRBJ1-1	17	CASSLVRGRGMNTEAFF
TRBV28	TRBJ1-2	14	CASSLSNPNYGYTF
TRBV7-9	TRBJ1-1	15	CASSPVSALGTEAFF
TRBV10-2	TRBJ1-3	15	CASSESRDTGNTIYF
TRBV5-1	TRBJ2-3	15	CASSYQGAPTDTQYF
TRBV5-6	TRBJ2-1	16	CASSSLQGFSYNEQFF
TRBV7-2	NA	14	CASSWRTGPGEQYF
TRBV2	TRBJ1-1	15	CASSAVRTQNTEAFF